The rows below give T cell receptor beta chains drawn from one sample of a study of radiation and T cells in renal cell carcinoma. TCRdb's table, derived via immunoSEQ multiplex PCR, lists solely in-frame clones and lacks some. The table includes 15,000 to 20,000 clones, around 50% detected once. The sequencing used tumor tissue, collected from a patient whose treatment included radiotherapy and nephrectomy. Receptors originate from a man in his fifties with renal cell carcinoma. Both conserved end residues are part of each CDR3. A D gene is named only where the DNA matches it firmly. Some rows have no size entry. The others give once, few or many, or a class for an expanded clone.

size	J	V	D	CDR3	DNA
.	TRBJ2-7	TRBV5-1	TRBD2	CASSLVVSGSREQYF	TGCGCCAGCAGCTTGGTGGTTAGCGGGAGTCGCGAGCAGTACTTC
.	TRBJ2-1	TRBV2	TRBD2	CASRGLAGRSEQFF	TGTGCCAGCAGGGGACTAGCGGGGCGGAGTGAGCAGTTCTTC
.	TRBJ1-2	TRBV5-6	TRBD1	CASSPGTEYYGYTF	TGTGCCAGCAGCCCCGGGACAGAATACTATGGCTACACCTTC
.	TRBJ2-3	TRBV4-2	.	CASSQDGDTQYF	TGTGCCAGCAGCCAAGACGGAGATACGCAGTATTTT
.	TRBJ1-2	TRBV19	.	CASANSGRATGYTF	TGTGCCAGTGCCAACTCCGGACGGGCCACTGGCTACACCTTC
.	TRBJ2-1	TRBV11-3	.	CASSSSGVDEQFF	TGTGCCAGCAGCTCATCAGGAGTGGATGAGCAGTTCTTC
few	TRBJ2-5	TRBV27	.	CASSTNRDSQGTQYF	TGTGCCAGCAGTACTAACAGGGACTCCCAAGGGACCCAGTACTTC
.	TRBJ2-7	TRBV5-5	.	CASSLEGLAHYEQYF	TGTGCCAGCAGCTTGGAGGGCCTAGCGCACTACGAGCAGTACTTC
medium-sized	TRBJ2-7	TRBV7-2	.	CASSSNPSEQYF	TGTGCCAGCAGTTCAAATCCGTCCGAGCAGTACTTC
.	TRBJ1-1	TRBV18	.	CASSPGVGTEAFF	TGTGCCAGCTCACCAGGGGTTGGCACTGAAGCTTTCTTT
once	TRBJ1-1	TRBV15	TRBD1	CATSNRDRSLNTEAFF	TGTGCCACCAGCAACCGGGACAGGTCTTTAAACACTGAAGCTTTCTTT
medium-sized	TRBJ2-7	TRBV5-1	TRBD1	CASRILPGQEYEQYF	TGCGCCAGCAGGATCCTTCCGGGACAGGAATACGAGCAGTACTTC
.	TRBJ1-4	TRBV4-2	TRBD1	CASSQIRTGHVLGKLFF	TGTGCCAGCAGCCAAATACGGACAGGGCACGTATTAGGAAAACTGTTTTTT